The rows below give T cell receptor beta chains drawn from one sample of a study of blood T cell repertoires in COVID-19. Profiled with immunoSEQ multiplex PCR; TCRdb holds only in-frame clones, not every one. Of 99,000 or so clones in the sample, about four fifths were seen once. Sequencing was carried out using peripheral blood. The receptors derive from a man aged 80 or over with acute or convalescent COVID-19. Each CDR3 is given with its conserved first and last residue. A D gene is named only where the DNA matches it firmly. Clone size is not always given. Where it is, it says once, few, many or a class for expanded clones.

V gene,J gene,D gene,clone size,CDR3 DNA,CDR3 protein
TRBV5-1,TRBJ1-1,TRBD1,-,TGCGCCAGCAGCTTCACGACAGGGACTGAAGCTTTCTTT,CASSFTTGTEAFF
TRBV9,TRBJ2-2,TRBD1,-,TGTGCCAGCAGCGTAGATCCGGGACAGGGGCGCACCGGGGAGCTGTTTTTT,CASSVDPGQGRTGELFF
TRBV14,TRBJ1-4,-,-,TGTGCCAGCAGCCAAGATTGGCAGGGTGGCACTAATGAAAAACTGTTTTTT,CASSQDWQGGTNEKLFF
TRBV27,TRBJ2-7,-,-,TGTGCCAGCAGTTTTTTCCTAGCGCCCTACGAGCAGTACTTC,CASSFFLAPYEQYF
TRBV21-1,TRBJ2-2,-,-,TGTGCCAGCAGCAAGGGGGAGCGGGAGATCGGCACCGGGGAGCTGTTTTTT,CASSKGEREIGTGELFF
TRBV7-9,TRBJ2-2,TRBD1,-,TGTGCCAGCAGCGCACAGGGGGCAATGAACACCGGGGAGCTGTTTTTT,CASSAQGAMNTGELFF
TRBV24-1,TRBJ2-7,-,-,TGTGCCACCAGTGACGGGAGCTCCTACGAGCAGTACTTC,CATSDGSSYEQYF
TRBV7-3,TRBJ2-6,-,few,TGTGCCAGCAGCACCCACAGTTCCGGGGCCAACGTCCTGACTTTC,CASSTHSSGANVLTF
TRBV7-9,TRBJ2-2,TRBD2,-,TGTGCCAGCAGCCGAGGCCTAGCGGGAGGCTCCGGGGAGCTGTTTTTT,CASSRGLAGGSGELFF
TRBV6-1,TRBJ1-4,-,-,TGTGCCAGCAGTGAAGTGGGGAGGTCGAATGAAAAACTGTTTTTT,CASSEVGRSNEKLFF
TRBV7-2,TRBJ2-1,TRBD1,-,TGTGCCAGCAGCCCCCACCGGGACAGAGTGTACAATGAGCAGTTCTTC,CASSPHRDRVYNEQFF
TRBV5-8,TRBJ2-3,-,-,TGTGCCAGCAGCTCTGGAGAGGGCGGGACCACAGATACGCAGTATTTT,CASSSGEGGTTDTQYF
TRBV5-6,TRBJ1-4,-,-,TGTGCCAGCAGCTTGGCAGGTGAAAAACTGTTTTTT,CASSLAGEKLFF
TRBV19,TRBJ1-2,-,-,TGTGCCAGTAGTAGGGGCGGTAACTATGGCTACACCTTC,CASSRGGNYGYTF
TRBV28,TRBJ1-6,-,-,TGTGCCAGCAGTCTGTATAATTCACCCCTCCACTTT,CASSLYNSPLHF
TRBV27,TRBJ2-1,TRBD2,-,TGTGCCAGCAGCCCCCGAGCGGGAGAGGGCAATGAGCAGTTCTTC,CASSPRAGEGNEQFF
TRBV28,TRBJ2-7,-,-,TGTGCCAGCACCCCCAGGGGTCCGACCTACGAGCAGTACTTC,CASTPRGPTYEQYF
TRBV20-1,TRBJ2-3,-,few,TGCAGTGCTAGTCAGGCCATAGCGACAGATACGCAGTATTTT,CSASQAIATDTQYF
TRBV19,TRBJ2-4,TRBD1,-,TGTGCCAGTAGTACTACAGGGGGCAAAGGAAACATTCAGTACTTC,CASSTTGGKGNIQYF
TRBV6-5,TRBJ1-3,TRBD1,-,TGTGCCAGCAGATCAACAGGGGTCGGAAACACCATATATTTT,CASRSTGVGNTIYF
TRBV5-4,TRBJ1-4,TRBD1,-,TGTGCCAGCAGAAACAGGGGAAATGAAAAACTGTTTTTT,CASRNRGNEKLFF
TRBV15,TRBJ1-5,-,-,TGTGCCACCAGCAGAGATTCCCCATCCCGGCAGCCCCAGCATTTT,CATSRDSPSRQPQHF
TRBV9,TRBJ1-3,-,-,TGTGCCAGCAGCGTAGGTGGGGGAGGGATTGGAAACACCATATATTTT,CASSVGGGGIGNTIYF
TRBV29-1,TRBJ2-5,-,-,TGCAGCGTTCTAGGGCAGGGTGGGGAGACCCAGTACTTC,CSVLGQGGETQYF
TRBV30,TRBJ2-3,TRBD1,-,TGTGCCTGGAGTGTCAAATACGGGACAGGTGTTGCTAGCACAGATACGCAGTATTTT,CAWSVKYGTGVASTDTQYF
TRBV5-4,TRBJ2-6,TRBD1,-,TGTGCCAGCACGACAGGACAGGCCACTGGGGCCAACGTCCTGACTTTC,CASTTGQATGANVLTF
TRBV11-3,TRBJ2-2,TRBD1,-,TGTGCCAGCAGCCAGGGACAGGGACACACCGGGGAGCTGTTTTTT,CASSQGQGHTGELFF
TRBV9,TRBJ2-6,-,-,TGTGCCAGCAGCTCCCAGTGGGCGGGGGCCAACGTCCTGACTTTC,CASSSQWAGANVLTF
TRBV5-4,TRBJ2-4,TRBD2,-,TGTGCCAGCAGCTCCTCTAGCGGGAGGCGGACCAAAAACATTCAGTACTTC,CASSSSSGRRTKNIQYF
TRBV7-2,TRBJ1-3,-,-,TGTGCCAGCAGCTTAATTCGGGAGAACACCATATATTTT,CASSLIRENTIYF
TRBV29-1,TRBJ1-2,TRBD1,-,TGCAGCGTTGGGACAGGGGTCGGCTACACCTTC,CSVGTGVGYTF
TRBV18,TRBJ2-3,TRBD1,-,TGTGCCAGCTCACTTACCCAGGGGGTTACAGATACGCAGTATTTT,CASSLTQGVTDTQYF
TRBV5-1,TRBJ2-7,-,-,TGCGCCAGCAGCCTCGGGACACCGACAACCTACGAGCAGTACTTC,CASSLGTPTTYEQYF
TRBV7-3,TRBJ2-1,-,-,TGTGCCAGCAGCCTTGCTGGGGCTGGCTACAATGAGCAGTTCTTC,CASSLAGAGYNEQFF
TRBV7-2,TRBJ1-1,-,-,TGTGCCAGCAGCTTAGTGAGGGAGGGGGACACTGAAGCTTTCTTT,CASSLVREGDTEAFF
TRBV4-3,TRBJ1-4,-,many,TGCGCCAGCAGCCCCCAGGGGTCAACTAATGAAAAACTGTTTTTT,CASSPQGSTNEKLFF
TRBV18,TRBJ2-1,TRBD2,few,TGTGCCAGCTCACTTTCTAGCGGGAGCTCCTACAATGAGCAGTTCTTC,CASSLSSGSSYNEQFF
TRBV19,TRBJ2-2,TRBD1,few,TGTGCCAGTACATGGGACAGGGGCCCCCTTTACAACACCGGGGAGCTGTTTTTT,CASTWDRGPLYNTGELFF
TRBV5-1,TRBJ2-7,-,-,TGCGCCAGCAGCTTTGCCCAGGGAAGTTACGAGCAGTACTTC,CASSFAQGSYEQYF
TRBV4-2,TRBJ2-1,-,-,TGTGCCAGCAGCCAAGGGGGCCGGGTTTCCAATGAGCAGTTCTTC,CASSQGGRVSNEQFF
TRBV27,TRBJ2-5,TRBD1,-,TGTGCCAGCAGTTCAACCCACAGGGGCCGCAAGTTCCAGTACTTC,CASSSTHRGRKFQYF
TRBV7-2,TRBJ1-6,-,-,TGTGCCAGCAGCACAACAGGGTATTCACCCCTCCACTTT,CASSTTGYSPLHF
TRBV27,TRBJ1-3,-,-,TGTGCCAGCAGTCCGAGGTCCTCTGGAAACACCATATATTTT,CASSPRSSGNTIYF
TRBV5-1,TRBJ2-3,TRBD1,-,TGCGCCAGCAGCTTGGGGTCAGGGGGACGCACAGATACGCAGTATTTT,CASSLGSGGRTDTQYF
TRBV7-9,TRBJ2-3,-,-,TGTGCCAGCAGCTTAGCACAGGGTATCACAGATACGCAGTATTTT,CASSLAQGITDTQYF
TRBV29-1,TRBJ1-3,TRBD1,-,TGCAGCGTTGGAGACAGGGTCGGAAACACCATATATTTT,CSVGDRVGNTIYF
TRBV7-9,TRBJ1-3,TRBD1,-,TGTGCCAGCAGCGCCCGAGGGGGCTCAGGAAACACCATATATTTT,CASSARGGSGNTIYF
TRBV24-1,TRBJ1-5,-,once,TGTGCCACCAGTGATGCCAGGGGCAGTCAGCCCCAGCATTTT,CATSDARGSQPQHF